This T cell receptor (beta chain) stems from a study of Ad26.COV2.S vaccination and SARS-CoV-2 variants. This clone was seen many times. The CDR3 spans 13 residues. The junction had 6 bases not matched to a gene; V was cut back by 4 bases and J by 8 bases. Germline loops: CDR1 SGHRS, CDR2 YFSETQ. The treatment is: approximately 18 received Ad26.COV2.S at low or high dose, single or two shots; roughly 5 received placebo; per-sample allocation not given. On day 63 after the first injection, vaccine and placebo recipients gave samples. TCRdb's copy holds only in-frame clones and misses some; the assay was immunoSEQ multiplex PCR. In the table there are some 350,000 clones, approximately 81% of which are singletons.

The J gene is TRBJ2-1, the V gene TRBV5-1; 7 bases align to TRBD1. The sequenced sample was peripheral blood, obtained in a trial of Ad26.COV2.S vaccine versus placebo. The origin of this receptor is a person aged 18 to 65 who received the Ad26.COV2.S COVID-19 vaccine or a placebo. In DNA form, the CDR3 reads TGCGCCAGCAGCCAACAGGGGTCGGATGAGCAGTTCTTC. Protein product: CASSQQGSDEQFF.